Each of the 26 T cell receptor beta chains below was sequenced from the same sample in a study of beta chain features in type 1 diabetes. The study reverse transcribed the entire isolated RNA, so it sequenced expressed TCRB transcripts. Profiling relied on immunoSEQ multiplex PCR, and the TCRdb table lists in-frame clones only, not all of them. The sample lists about 220,000 clones, 11% occurring once. Source material: central memory CD4+ T cells from blood. The source of these receptors is a man aged 18 to 30 in good health.

V gene TRBV7-6 combines with J gene TRBJ1-1, with 9 bases lining up with TRBD1. There are 15 residues in the CDR3. Unmatched junction bases numbered 10, after V lost 4 bases and J lost 7 bases. Germline V gene lookup returns CDR1 SGHVS and CDR2 FNYEAQ. CDR3 residues: CASSSFRGQGDEAFF. As DNA, the CDR3 is TGTGCCAGCAGCTCTTTCAGGGGACAGGGCGATGAAGCTTTCTTT.

This clone was seen more than once but under ten times. This chain joins TRBV25-1 and TRBJ1-2; D is uncertain. The CDR3 covers 14 residues. Trimming took 2 bases from V and 4 from J, leaving 11 bases between them. Germline lookup yields CDR1 MGHDK and CDR2 SYGVNS. For the CDR3, the DNA is TGTGCCAGCAGTGAAGCGGGGTACGGCTATGGCTACACCTTC. It encodes CASSEAGYGYGYTF.

The chain is built from TRBV5-4 and TRBJ1-1, with D unresolved. V lost 1 base, J lost 0 bases, and 7 bases lay in between. Germline CDR1 and CDR2: SGHNT and YYREEE (reference sequence). CDR3 length: 14 residues. CDR3 nucleotides: TGTGCCAGCAGCTTGAGTTCCATGAACACTGAAGCTTTCTTT. Encoded protein: CASSLSSMNTEAFF.

This clone appeared a few times. The chain is built from TRBV29-1 and TRBJ2-6; D is unresolved. Trimming stripped 4 bases from V and 0 bases from J, with 10 bases between. The CDR3 runs 15 residues. Germline CDR1 SQVTM, CDR2 ANQGSEA. The CDR3 reads CSVGSEGSGANVLTF. The CDR3 DNA follows: TGCAGCGTTGGATCCGAAGGCTCTGGGGCCAACGTCCTGACTTTC.

The V call is TRBV6-5, the J call TRBJ2-7; D is possibly TRBD1 (5 bases). There are 14 residues in the CDR3. Deletions cut 6 bases from V and 3 bases from J, with 15 bases between. Germline CDR1 reads MNHEY; CDR2 reads SVGAGI. The CDR3 is CASSRQTLGYEQYF. The CDR3, as DNA: TGTGCCAGCAGCCGACAGACTCTGGGCTACGAGCAGTACTTC.

This clone was counted a few times. The chain is built from TRBV30 and TRBJ2-7; 8 nucleotides match TRBD1. The CDR3 is 14 amino acids. J lost 6 bases, V lost 4 bases, and 11 bases had no gene match. Germline lookup yields CDR1 GTSNPN and CDR2 SVGIG (reference sequence). The CDR3 region is CAWKYSDRASEQYF. The CDR3 nucleotides read TGTGCCTGGAAATATTCGGACAGGGCTTCCGAGCAGTACTTC.

In this sample, this clone turned up a few times. This chain links TRBV5-1 with TRBJ1-1, with D unresolved. Germline values: CDR1 SGHRS, CDR2 YFSETQ. The CDR3 is 14 amino acids. Trimming pared 5 bases from V and 2 bases from J, leaving 13 bases between. DNA for the CDR3: TGCGCCAGCAGAAGTAGTCTTGTTAACACTGAAGCTTTCTTT. This encodes CASRSSLVNTEAFF.

This clone showed up many times. The chain links TRBV30 to TRBJ1-5; the D gene is possibly TRBD1 (5 bases). Looked up from germline, CDR1 is GTSNPN and CDR2 is SVGIG (reference sequence). The V gene lost 0 bases and the J gene lost 7 bases, with 13 bases spanning the gap. The CDR3 loop spans 14 amino acids. The CDR3 spells CAWSVSRADQPQHF. The CDR3 DNA follows: TGTGCCTGGAGTGTGTCCAGGGCCGACCAGCCCCAGCATTTT.

The V gene is TRBV2, the J gene TRBJ1-4, with D tentatively TRBD1 (5 bases). The CDR3 length is 14 residues. Trimming pared 6 bases from V and 0 bases from J, leaving 8 bases between. The germline V gene has CDR1 SNHLY and CDR2 FYNNEI. The CDR3 is CASSQTATNEKLFF. DNA for the CDR3: TGTGCCAGCAGCCAGACAGCAACTAATGAAAAACTGTTTTTT.

This clone was counted a few times. The V and J genes are TRBV4-3 and TRBJ2-1; D is unclear. The length of the CDR3 is 13 residues. V was clipped by 0 bases and J by 2 bases, with 2 bases between them. Germline V lookup: CDR1 LGHNA, CDR2 YSLEER. Written as DNA, the CDR3 is TGCGCCAGCAGCCAAGAACCCTACAATGAGCAGTTCTTC. Protein product: CASSQEPYNEQFF.

In nucleotides, the CDR3 is TGTGCCAGCAAGACAGAAACGAACACTGAAGCTTTCTTT. Protein: CASKTETNTEAFF. V is TRBV2 and J is TRBJ1-1; D perhaps matches TRBD1 (5 bases). Germline V gene lookup returns CDR1 SNHLY and CDR2 FYNNEI. The CDR3 sequence is 13 residues long. Trimming shortened V by 7 bases and J by 1 base, and 10 bases separated the two germline ends.

V and J are TRBV11-3 and TRBJ2-3; either TRBD1 or TRBD2 may supply D (6 bases each). In germline, CDR1 is SGHNT, CDR2 YENEEA. The CDR3 spans 14 residues. V was cut by 4 bases and J by 9 bases, with 17 bases left in between. The CDR3 DNA follows: TGTGCCAGCAGCTCCCTCCGGGGGCCGGGGACGCAGTATTTT. Amino acid sequence: CASSSLRGPGTQYF.

The V and J genes are TRBV30 and TRBJ1-5, with 9 bases fitting TRBD1. CDR1 and CDR2 from the germline V gene are GTSNPN and SVGIG (reference sequence). This CDR3 is 16 amino acids long. V was clipped by 4 bases and J by 0 bases; unmatched bases: 7. CDR3 DNA: TGTGCCTGGAAGTTACAGGGGGCTGGTAGCAATCAGCCCCAGCATTTT. As protein: CAWKLQGAGSNQPQHF.

This clone was seen repeatedly, ten times or more. The genes are TRBV10-3 and TRBJ2-1; a weak D match, TRBD2 (5 bases). The germline V gene has CDR1 ENHRY and CDR2 SYGVKD. There are 15 residues in the CDR3. V lost 2 bases and J lost 8, with 16 bases in between. Written as DNA, the CDR3 is TGTGCCATCAGTGAGCCCGACTACTCAGCCGATGAGCAGTTCTTC. Translated: CAISEPDYSADEQFF.

This chain joins TRBV29-1 and TRBJ1-1; 8 bases align to TRBD1. CDR3 length equals 15 residues. CDR1 and CDR2 (germline): SQVTM, ANQGSEA. Germline trimming cut 6 bases from V and 1 base from J; bases unmatched to any gene: 10. The CDR3 nucleotides read TGCAGCGTGAAACAGGGGGGATTTAAGAACACTGAAGCTTTCTTT. It encodes CSVKQGGFKNTEAFF.

This clone has just a few counts. This chain uses TRBV7-2 with TRBJ1-1, with D possibly TRBD1 on 5 matching bases. Between the trimmed V and J ends, which lost 1 base and 3 bases, there was a span of 9 bases. From germline, CDR1 is SGHTA and CDR2 FQGNSA. The CDR3 is made up of 14 amino acids. The CDR3 region has the DNA TGTGCCAGCAGCTTAGATTCAGGGTACACTGAAGCTTTCTTT. It is translated as CASSLDSGYTEAFF.

A note on this clone: Possible read error: a much larger clone is one base away. V is TRBV9 and J is TRBJ2-5; D remains unclear. The CDR3 spans 14 residues. The ends were cut back, 1 base at V and 4 bases at J, with 11 bases in the middle. From germline, CDR1 is SGDLS and CDR2 YYNGEE. CDR3 bases: TGTGCCAGCAGCGTATCGATCCAACCAGAGACCCAGTACTTC. Translation: CASSVSIQPETQYF.

Only a few counts were recorded for this clone. This sequence joins TRBV7-3 and TRBJ2-7; 14 positions agree with TRBD2. Looked up from germline, CDR1 is SGHTA and CDR2 is FQGTGA. This CDR3 has 15 amino acids. The V and J ends lost 3 bases and 7 bases, in that order; junction bases with no gene match: 5. The CDR3 spells CASSLGLAGVFEQYF. The DNA for the CDR3 is TGTGCCAGCAGCTTGGGACTAGCGGGAGTTTTTGAGCAGTACTTC.

This clone occurred a few times. The CDR3 is CASRGDDNYGYTF. The DNA for the CDR3 is TGTGCCAGCAGGGGAGACGACAACTATGGCTACACCTTC. The chain has TRBV2 and TRBJ1-2; no definite D call. Trimming removed 6 bases from V and 2 bases from J, with 10 bases in between. CDR3 length: 13 amino acids. CDR1 and CDR2 (germline): SNHLY, FYNNEI.

In its sample, this clone was seen a few times. The V call is TRBV6-1, the J call TRBJ2-3; D is undetermined. Trimming left V 5 bases short and J 2 bases short, with 5 bases between. There are 12 residues in the CDR3. Germline assignment: CDR1 MNHNS and CDR2 SASEGT. The CDR3 sequence: CASSTNTDTQYF. Written as DNA, the CDR3 is TGTGCCAGCAGTACTAACACAGATACGCAGTATTTT.

The chain carries TRBV28 and TRBJ2-3; no firm D call. V lost 1 base to trimming and J lost 3 bases, with 5 bases between them. Germline V gene sequence: CDR1 MDHEN, CDR2 SYDVKM. This CDR3 spans 13 amino acids. The CDR3 protein is CASSLSETDTQYF. The CDR3 DNA follows: TGTGCCAGCAGTTTATCTGAGACAGATACGCAGTATTTT.

This clone has a count of ten or more. The chain carries TRBV5-1 and TRBJ2-1; 12 bases line up with TRBD2. CDR1 is SGHRS, CDR2 YFSETQ, per germline. The V segment lost 4 bases and the J segment 8 bases; nucleotides outside the gene matches: 10. This CDR3 comprises 16 residues. In DNA form, the CDR3 reads TGCGCCAGCAGCGCCTTGACTAGCGGGGGCCGAGATGAGCAGTTCTTC. Protein sequence: CASSALTSGGRDEQFF.

This chain links TRBV30 with TRBJ2-3; 7 bases map to TRBD2. V was pared by 4 bases and J by 7 bases, with 14 bases of the junction left unmatched. This CDR3 comprises 15 residues. Germline-derived CDR1 and CDR2 are GTSNPN and SVGIG (reference sequence). This CDR3 reads CAWNPSGWGGNTQYF. The CDR3 DNA reads TGTGCCTGGAATCCTTCGGGCTGGGGGGGGAATACGCAGTATTTT.

This clone was observed a handful of times. The chain couples TRBV25-1 to TRBJ1-5; no firm D call. CDR3 length equals 14 residues. CDR1 and CDR2 (germline): MGHDK, SYGVNS. The V gene lost 8 bases and the J gene lost 7 bases, with 18 bases spanning the gap. CDR3: CASSEGGFSQPQHF. The CDR3 DNA sequence: TGTGCCAGCTCTGAAGGAGGGTTCAGCCAGCCCCAGCATTTT.

J is TRBJ2-5 and V is TRBV5-4; D is undetermined. V was cut by 0 bases and J by 5 bases, with 14 bases left in between. Per germline, CDR1 SGHNT and CDR2 YYREEE (reference sequence). This CDR3 is built from 15 residues. CDR3 region: CASSLAGGLRETQYF. CDR3 nucleotides: TGTGCCAGCAGCTTGGCAGGTGGCTTACGGGAGACCCAGTACTTC.

This clone was recorded a few times. This sequence joins TRBV4-2 and TRBJ2-3; 7 bases line up with TRBD2. This CDR3 has 16 amino acids. Germline loops: CDR1 LGHNA, CDR2 YNFKEQ. V lost 1 base, J lost 2 bases, and 6 bases stayed unmatched. CDR3 in DNA: TGTGCCAGCAGCCAAGGTCGGGCGGGAGCCACAGATACGCAGTATTTT. Translated, it gives CASSQGRAGATDTQYF.